The entry that follows covers one T cell receptor (beta chain) sequence. As yet, its antigen is unknown. CDR3 length equals 15 residues. V lost 0 bases to trimming and J lost 2 bases, with 10 bases between them. Germline V gene sequence: CDR1 SGHRS, CDR2 YFSETQ. This specimen comes from a study of T-cell reconstitution after alpha-beta-depleted transplantation in children. TCRbeta library preparation incorporated unique molecular identifiers. TCRdb reprocessed the PCR reads with MiXCR, giving one entry per CDR3 protein. Found here are about 98,000 distinct CDR3 sequences, 20% to 30% of them singletons; the top ten hold around 21%. The study, taken as a whole, reports: Recipient T cells and thymic progenitors that survived were the source of the high TCRbeta diversity seen at day 60 in some patients. Alpha-beta T cells about two months after transplant reportedly derived from several hundred expanded graft clones.

The chain links TRBV5-1 to TRBJ2-3, with unresolved D. Sequencing used PBMCs, obtained before TCRalphabeta/CD19-depleted stem cell transplant. The TCR comes from a boy younger than 10 with acute lymphoblastic leukemia, due to receive a stem cell transplant. As DNA, the CDR3 is TGCGCCAGCAGCTTGGCGGCTATCAACACAGATACGCAGTATTTT. It encodes CASSLAAINTDTQYF.